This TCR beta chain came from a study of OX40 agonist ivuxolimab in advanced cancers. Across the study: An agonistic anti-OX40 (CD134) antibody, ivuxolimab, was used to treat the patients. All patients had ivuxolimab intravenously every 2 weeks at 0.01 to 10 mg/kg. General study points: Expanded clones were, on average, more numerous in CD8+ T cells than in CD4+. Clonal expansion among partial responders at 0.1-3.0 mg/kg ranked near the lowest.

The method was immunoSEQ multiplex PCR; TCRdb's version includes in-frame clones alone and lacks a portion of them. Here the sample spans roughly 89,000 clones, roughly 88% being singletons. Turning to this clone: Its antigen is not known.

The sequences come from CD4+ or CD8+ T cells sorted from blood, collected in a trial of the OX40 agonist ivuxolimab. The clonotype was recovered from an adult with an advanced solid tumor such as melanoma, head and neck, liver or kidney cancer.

The CDR3 sequence is CASSPEATRASYEQYF. The CDR3 DNA reads TGTGCCAGCAGCCCAGAGGCGACTAGAGCTTCCTACGAGCAGTACTTC. J is TRBJ2-7 and V is TRBV7-2; D is possibly TRBD2 (6 bases). The CDR3 is 16 residues long. Germline V gene lookup returns CDR1 SGHTA and CDR2 FQGNSA. The V end was cut by 5 bases, the J end by 1 base, with 18 bases between.